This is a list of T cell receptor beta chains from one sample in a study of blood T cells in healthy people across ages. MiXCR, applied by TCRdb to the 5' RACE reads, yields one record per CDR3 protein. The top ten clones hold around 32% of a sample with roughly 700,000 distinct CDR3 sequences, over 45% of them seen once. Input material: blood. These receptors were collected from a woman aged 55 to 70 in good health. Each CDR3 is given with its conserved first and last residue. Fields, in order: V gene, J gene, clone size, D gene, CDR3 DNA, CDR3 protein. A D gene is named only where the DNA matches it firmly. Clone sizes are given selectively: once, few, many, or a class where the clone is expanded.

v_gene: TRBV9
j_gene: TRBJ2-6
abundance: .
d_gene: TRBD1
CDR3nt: TGTGCCAGCAGCAGGGGACAGAGCTCTGGGGCCAACGTCCTGACTTTC
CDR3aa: CASSRGQSSGANVLTF

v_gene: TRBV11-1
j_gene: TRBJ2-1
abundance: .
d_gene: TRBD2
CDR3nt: TGTGCCAGCACCGGATCCCGTCCGGGACTAGCGGGAGGGCTCTCCTACAATGAGCAGTTCTTC
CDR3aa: CASTGSRPGLAGGLSYNEQFF

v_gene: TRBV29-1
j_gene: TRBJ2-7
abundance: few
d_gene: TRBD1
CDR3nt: TGCAGCGTGACCGGGACAGGGGATCACGAGCAGTACTTC
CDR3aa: CSVTGTGDHEQYF

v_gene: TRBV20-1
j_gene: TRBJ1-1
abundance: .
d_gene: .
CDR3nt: TGCAGTGCTAGAAATCGATTCCGGGGGACTGAAGCTTTCTTT
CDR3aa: CSARNRFRGTEAFF

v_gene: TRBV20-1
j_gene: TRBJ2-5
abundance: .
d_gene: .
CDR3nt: TGCAGTGCCCCGAAGCAGGAAGAGACCCAGTACTTC
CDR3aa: CSAPKQEETQYF

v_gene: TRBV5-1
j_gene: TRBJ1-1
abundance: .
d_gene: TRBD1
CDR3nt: TGCGCCAGCAGCTCGGGGACAGGCCGAGGGACTGAAGCTTTCTTT
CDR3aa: CASSSGTGRGTEAFF

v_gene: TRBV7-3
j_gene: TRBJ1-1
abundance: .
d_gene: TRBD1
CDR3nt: TGTGCCAGCAGCTTAAGGGGGGGACAGTTGTTCTCTGAAGCTTTCTTT
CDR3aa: CASSLRGGQLFSEAFF

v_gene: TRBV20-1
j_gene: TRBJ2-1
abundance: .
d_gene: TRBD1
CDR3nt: TGCAGTGCCAGGGGAGGGGACAGGGAGGGGGTAGGCTCCTACAATGAGCAGTTCTTC
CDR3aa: CSARGGDREGVGSYNEQFF

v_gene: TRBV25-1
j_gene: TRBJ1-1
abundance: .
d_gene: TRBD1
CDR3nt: TGTGCCAGCAGAGAACAGGGGGGCACTGAAGCTTTCTTT
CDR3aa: CASREQGGTEAFF

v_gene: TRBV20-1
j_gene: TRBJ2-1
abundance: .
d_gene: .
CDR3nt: TGCAGTGCTAGTACAGGGACACCACCCTACAATGAGCAGTTCTTC
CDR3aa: CSASTGTPPYNEQFF

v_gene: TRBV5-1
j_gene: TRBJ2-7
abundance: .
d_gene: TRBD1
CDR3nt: TGCGCCAGCAGCCCACAGGGGGCCAGCGACGAGCAGTACTTC
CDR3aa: CASSPQGASDEQYF

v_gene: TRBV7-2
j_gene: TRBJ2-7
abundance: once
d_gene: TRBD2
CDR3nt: TGTGCCAGCAGAAGGCACGGGGGGAGCTCCTACGAGCAGTACTTC
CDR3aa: CASRRHGGSSYEQYF

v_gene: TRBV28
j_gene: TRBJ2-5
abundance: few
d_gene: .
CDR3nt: TGTGCCAGCAGCCTCTACCGACCGCTCCAAGAGACCCAGTACTTC
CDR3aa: CASSLYRPLQETQYF

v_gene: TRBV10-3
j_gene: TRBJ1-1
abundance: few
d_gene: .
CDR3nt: TGTGCCATCAGTGAGGCAGGGGTTGATACTGAAGCTTTCTTT
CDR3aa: CAISEAGVDTEAFF

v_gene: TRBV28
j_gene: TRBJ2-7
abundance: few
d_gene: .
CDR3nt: TGTGCCAGCAGTTCCCCGATGGCCCAAAGGTGGGAGCAGTACTTC
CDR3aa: CASSSPMAQRWEQYF

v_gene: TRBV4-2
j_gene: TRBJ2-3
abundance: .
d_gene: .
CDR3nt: TGTGCCAGCAGCCAAGATCGGCTAGAGGTGTTGTCAGATACGCAGTATTTT
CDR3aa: CASSQDRLEVLSDTQYF

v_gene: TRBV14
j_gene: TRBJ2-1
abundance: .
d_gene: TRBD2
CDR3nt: TGTGCCAGCAGCCAAGTTCCGGGACTAGCGGCTTACAATGAGCAGTTCTTC
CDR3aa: CASSQVPGLAAYNEQFF

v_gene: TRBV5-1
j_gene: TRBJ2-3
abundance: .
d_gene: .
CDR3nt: TGCGCCAGCAGCTTTGGTCAGTCCGATACGCAGTATTTT
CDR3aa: CASSFGQSDTQYF

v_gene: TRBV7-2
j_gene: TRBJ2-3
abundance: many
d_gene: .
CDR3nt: TGTGCCAGCAGCTTTCTCGGCACAGATACGCAGTATTTT
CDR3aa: CASSFLGTDTQYF

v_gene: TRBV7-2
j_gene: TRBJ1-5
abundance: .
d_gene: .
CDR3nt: TGTGCCAGCAGCCGGGAGGGGGGACCCAATCAGCCCCAGCATTTT
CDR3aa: CASSREGGPNQPQHF

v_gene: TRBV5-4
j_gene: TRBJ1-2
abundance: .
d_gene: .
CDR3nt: TGTGCCAGCAGCTTGGGGGGCAGCCTCCCTGGTTATGGCTACACCTTC
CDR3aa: CASSLGGSLPGYGYTF

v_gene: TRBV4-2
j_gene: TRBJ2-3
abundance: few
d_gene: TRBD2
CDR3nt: TGTGCCAGCAGGCGGAGCGGGAGTGTCCAGTATTTT
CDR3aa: CASRRSGSVQYF

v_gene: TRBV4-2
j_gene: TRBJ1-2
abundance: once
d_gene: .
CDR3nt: TGTGCCAGCAGCCAAGGACTTAGTACTTTATATGGCTACACCTTC
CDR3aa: CASSQGLSTLYGYTF

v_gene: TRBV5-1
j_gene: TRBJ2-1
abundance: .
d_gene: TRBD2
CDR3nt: TGCGCCAGCAGCTTATTTGCGGGAGCAATGAATGAGCAGTTCTTC
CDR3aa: CASSLFAGAMNEQFF

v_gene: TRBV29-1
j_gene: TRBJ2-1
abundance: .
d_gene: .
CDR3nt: TGCAGCACTTCTCAGCTGAGCTCCTACAATGAGCAGTTCTTC
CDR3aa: CSTSQLSSYNEQFF

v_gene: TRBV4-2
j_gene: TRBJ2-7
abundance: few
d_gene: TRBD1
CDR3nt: TGTGCCAGCAGCCTCACCGGGACAGGGGATTACGAGCAGTACTTC
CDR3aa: CASSLTGTGDYEQYF